Each of the 21 T cell receptor beta chains below was sequenced from the same sample in a study of blood T cell repertoires in COVID-19. TCRdb's table, derived via immunoSEQ multiplex PCR, lists solely in-frame clones and lacks some. The sample has about 130,000 clones, 87% seen once; the top ten hold approximately 4%. Specimen: peripheral blood. These receptors were collected from a woman aged 60-75 years with acute or convalescent COVID-19.

V usage is TRBV15 and J usage is TRBJ1-2, with D hard to call. The CDR3 contains 13 residues. The germline V gene has CDR1 LNHNV and CDR2 YYDKDF (reference sequence). Trimming took off 0 bases at V and 2 bases at J, with 4 bases between the two ends. The CDR3 DNA sequence: TGTGCCACCAGCAGAGAGTCAAACTATGGCTACACCTTC. Protein: CATSRESNYGYTF.

In nucleotides, the CDR3 is TGTGCCATCAGTGGACAATATTCCGATGAGCAGTTCTTC. Protein sequence: CAISGQYSDEQFF. The chain links TRBV10-3 to TRBJ2-1; D ambiguous. Per the germline V gene, CDR1 is ENHRY and CDR2 is SYGVKD. This CDR3 is 13 amino acids long. V lost 4 bases and J lost 8, with 12 bases in between.

The CDR3 DNA sequence: TGTGCCACCAGCAGGACAGGGGTACGGGATACGCAGTATTTT. The encoded protein is CATSRTGVRDTQYF. The rearrangement links TRBV15 to TRBJ2-3; TRBD1 matches at 8 bases. CDR1 LNHNV and CDR2 YYDKDF come from the germline V gene (reference sequence). V shed 3 bases and J 6 bases; nucleotides not matched to a gene: 5. The CDR3 is 14 amino acids.

This chain connects TRBV18 to TRBJ1-2; D gene uncertain. The CDR3 sequence is 16 residues long. Looked up from germline, CDR1 is KGHSH and CDR2 is LQKENI. V dropped 2 bases and J dropped 2 bases, with 15 bases sitting between them. For the CDR3, the DNA is TGTGCCAGCTCACCAGCCGGTGTTGGGGAGAACTATGGCTACACCTTC. As protein: CASSPAGVGENYGYTF. The complete variable domain, with remaining parts taken from reference TRBV18 and TRBJ1-2, reads NAGVMQNPRHLVRRRGQEARLRCSPMKGHSHVYWYRQLPEEGLKFMVYLQKENIIDESGMPKERFSAEFPKEGPSILRIQQVVRGDSAAYFCASSPAGVGENYGYTFGSGTRLTVV.

The V call is TRBV28, the J call TRBJ2-5; the match to TRBD2 covers 7 bases. The CDR3 is made up of 17 amino acids. Germline CDR1 MDHEN, CDR2 SYDVKM. V shed 1 base and J 5 bases; nucleotides not matched to a gene: 13. CDR3 nucleotides: TGTGCCAGCAGTTTATTTCTTGCGTCTAGCGGACGGGAGACCCAGTACTTC. Amino acids: CASSLFLASSGRETQYF.

The rearrangement links TRBV15 to TRBJ1-1, with D unclear. V shed 0 bases and J shed 0 bases, with 5 bases lying between them. This CDR3 has 14 amino acids. Per the germline V gene, CDR1 is LNHNV and CDR2 is YYDKDF (reference sequence). As DNA, the CDR3 is TGTGCCACCAGCAGAGACCATCTGAACACTGAAGCTTTCTTT. Translation: CATSRDHLNTEAFF.

The CDR3 DNA sequence: TGTGCCAGCAGTGAAGTACCGGGCCGGGGAGATGAGCAGTTCTTC. It yields the protein CASSEVPGRGDEQFF. This sequence joins TRBV6-1 and TRBJ2-1; D is possibly TRBD2 (5 bases). The CDR3 runs 15 residues. The ends were cut back, 1 base at V and 8 bases at J, with 15 bases in the middle. Germline V gives CDR1 MNHNS, CDR2 SASEGT.

V is TRBV3-1 (or the pseudogene TRBV3-2) and J is TRBJ2-1; TRBD1 is a possible D gene (5 bases). The CDR3 is 15 residues long. V was shortened by 0 bases and J by 6 bases, with 12 bases between the two germline ends. CDR1 and CDR2 (germline): LGHDT, YNNKEL (reference sequence). For the CDR3, the DNA is TGTGCCAGCAGCCAAGACAGGGTGGGAAGCAATGAGCAGTTCTTC. Translated: CASSQDRVGSNEQFF.

The chain recombines TRBV9 with TRBJ2-1; 15 bases match TRBD2. Germline loops: CDR1 SGDLS, CDR2 YYNGEE. The V segment lost 0 bases and the J segment 3 bases; nucleotides outside the gene matches: 4. The CDR3 extends over 18 amino acids. The CDR3 sequence: CASSVAGTSGRFYNEQFF. CDR3 nucleotides: TGTGCCAGCAGCGTAGCGGGGACTAGCGGGAGGTTCTACAATGAGCAGTTCTTC.

This chain joins TRBV4-1 and TRBJ2-2; D possibly corresponds to TRBD2 (6 bases). The CDR3 is 12 residues long. V lost 4 bases, J lost 6 bases, and 6 bases lay in between. From germline, CDR1 is MGHRA and CDR2 YSYEKL. CDR3 sequence (DNA): TGCGCCAGCAGCCGACTAGCCGGGGAGCTGTTTTTT. Translated: CASSRLAGELFF.

This sequence joins TRBV3-1 (or the pseudogene TRBV3-2) and TRBJ1-2, with D unresolved. V gave up 0 bases and J gave up 6 bases, with 23 bases separating them. This CDR3 has 18 residues. CDR1 and CDR2 from the germline V gene are LGHDT and YNNKEL (reference sequence). The CDR3 loop reads CASSQDVVGGRISDGYTF. The CDR3 bases are TGTGCCAGCAGCCAAGATGTGGTAGGAGGGAGGATATCGGATGGCTACACCTTC.

The CDR3 here is CASSTPGQGTTYEQYF. As DNA, the CDR3 is TGCGCCAGCAGCACACCGGGACAGGGGACAACCTACGAGCAGTACTTC. This chain connects TRBV5-1 to TRBJ2-7; 10 nucleotides line up with TRBD1. The J segment lost 2 bases and the V segment lost 4 bases, leaving 9 bases of the junction unmatched. Germline-derived CDR1 and CDR2 are SGHRS and YFSETQ. The CDR3 consists of 16 residues.

This rearrangement joins TRBV7-8 to TRBJ1-4; 8 nucleotides align to TRBD1. The CDR3 is made up of 14 amino acids. The germline CDR1 and CDR2 sequences are SGHVS and FQNEAQ. Trimming removed 5 bases from V and 4 bases from J; junction bases left unmatched: 3. The CDR3 reads CASSIGQGNEKLFF. DNA for the CDR3: TGTGCCAGCAGCATAGGACAGGGTAATGAAAAACTGTTTTTT. The full variable domain, rest sourced from reference TRBV7-8 and TRBJ1-4, is GAGVSQSPRYKVAKRGQDVALRCDPISGHVSLFWYQQALGQGPEFLTYFQNEAQLDKSGLPSDRFFAERPEGSVSTLKIQRTQQEDSAVYLCASSIGQGNEKLFFGSGTQLSVL.

This clone has only one observation. The chain is built from TRBV5-6 and TRBJ2-3; D uncertain. The CDR3 loop spans 17 amino acids. Trimming stripped 0 bases from V and 0 bases from J, with 14 bases between. From germline, CDR1 is SGHDT and CDR2 YYEEEE. The CDR3 spells CASSLGLWALSTDTQYF. For the CDR3, the DNA is TGTGCCAGCAGCTTGGGGCTTTGGGCCTTAAGCACAGATACGCAGTATTTT.

The V gene is TRBV28, the J gene TRBJ2-5; TRBD2 is a possible D gene (6 bases). The CDR3 is 13 amino acids. V lost 5 bases, J lost 2 bases, and 9 bases lay in between. Germline loops: CDR1 MDHEN, CDR2 SYDVKM. The CDR3 DNA reads TGTGCCAGCAGTGGAGGGGCACAAGAGACCCAGTACTTC. Translating gives CASSGGAQETQYF.

Note on this clone: The identical CDR3 is also encoded by other nucleotide sequences in the sample. V gene TRBV6-5 combines with J gene TRBJ2-1; 11 bases align to TRBD2. The V gene end was trimmed by 6 bases and the J gene end by 5 bases; junction bases not matched to a gene: 3. CDR1 is MNHEY, CDR2 SVGAGI, per germline. This CDR3 has 14 residues. CDR3: CASRPGLADNEQFF. The DNA for the CDR3 is TGTGCCAGCAGACCGGGACTAGCGGACAATGAGCAGTTCTTC.

The chain couples TRBV6-2 or TRBV6-3 to TRBJ2-1; 8 bases are shared with TRBD2. V shed 6 bases and J 7 bases; nucleotides not matched to a gene: 11. This CDR3 has 15 amino acids. CDR1 is MNHEY and CDR2 is SVGEGT in the germline V gene. The CDR3 reads CASSRAGDGRNEQFF. CDR3 in DNA: TGTGCCAGCAGCAGAGCGGGAGACGGTCGGAATGAGCAGTTCTTC.

The chain carries TRBV10-2 and TRBJ1-5, with D perhaps TRBD1 (6 bases). The V end was cut by 7 bases, the J end by 6 bases, with 13 bases between. The V gene's germline CDR1 is WSHSY and CDR2 SAAADI. CDR3 length: 13 residues. The CDR3 loop reads CASTELQGQPQHF. The CDR3 DNA sequence: TGCGCCAGCACGGAGCTACAGGGTCAGCCCCAGCATTTT.

The chain employs TRBV27 and TRBJ1-1; D is perhaps TRBD1 (5 bases). This CDR3 region has 14 residues. Per the germline V gene, CDR1 is MNHEY and CDR2 is SMNVEV (reference sequence). V was pared by 6 bases and J by 2 bases, with 13 bases between. The DNA for the CDR3 is TGTGCCAGCAGCCCTGACAGTTTTAACACTGAAGCTTTCTTT. Translation gives CASSPDSFNTEAFF.

This clone was found a few times. The chain links TRBV7-9 to TRBJ1-1; perhaps TRBD1 as D (6 bases). Per the germline V gene, CDR1 is SEHNR and CDR2 is FQNEAQ (reference sequence). Trimming took off 5 bases at V and 0 bases at J, with 19 bases between the two ends. This CDR3 is 17 amino acids long. CDR3 sequence: CASSPRSAWDMNTEAFF. CDR3 bases: TGTGCCAGCAGCCCCAGATCCGCTTGGGACATGAACACTGAAGCTTTCTTT. Drawing the rest from reference TRBV7-9 and TRBJ1-1, the complete variable domain is DTGVSQNPRHKITKRGQNVTFRCDPISEHNRLYWYRQTLGQGPEFLTYFQNEAQLEKSRLLSDRFSAERPKGSFSTLEIQRTEQGDSAMYLCASSPRSAWDMNTEAFFGQGTRLTVV.

This chain links TRBV6-1 with TRBJ1-1; D not resolved. Germline V CDR1 and CDR2: MNHNS, SASEGT. V was trimmed by 3 bases and J by 11 bases, leaving 16 bases between them. The CDR3 spans 13 residues. The CDR3 DNA follows: TGTGCCAGCAGTGATCGGGGTCACAGTGCGGCTTTCTTT. Translating it yields CASSDRGHSAAFF.